The rows below give T cell receptor beta chains drawn from one sample of a study of cytomegalovirus exposure and HLA in healthy donors. TCRdb keeps only in-frame clones here, not all; method: immunoSEQ multiplex PCR. The data hold about 160,000 clones, with 60% to 85% observed a single time. The sequenced sample was PBMCs. All receptors derive from a woman aged 40 to 55 in good health and CMV-seronegative. CDR3s include the opening cysteine and the closing phenylalanine or tryptophan. A D gene is named only where the DNA matches it firmly. Not every row has a clone size; where given, it reads once, few, many or a size class.

J | size | D | V | CDR3 | DNA
TRBJ2-6 | . | . | TRBV9 | CASSVASSVNGISGANVLTF | TGTGCCAGCAGCGTAGCTTCGTCGGTAAACGGGATCTCTGGGGCCAACGTCCTGACTTTC
TRBJ2-5 | . | . | TRBV2 | CASRDTHQETQYF | TGTGCCAGCAGGGACACCCACCAAGAGACCCAGTACTTC
TRBJ2-2 | few | . | TRBV5-8 | CASSLWGGPSGTGELFF | TGTGCCAGCAGCTTGTGGGGCGGACCTTCGGGCACCGGGGAGCTGTTTTTT
TRBJ1-2 | once | . | TRBV4-1 | CASSQGRALVKGYTF | TGCGCCAGCAGCCAAGGCAGGGCCTTGGTGAAGGGCTACACCTTC
TRBJ2-7 | . | TRBD1 | TRBV28 | CASSIPGQGHEQYF | TGTGCCAGCAGTATACCGGGACAGGGCCACGAGCAGTACTTC
TRBJ1-1 | . | TRBD1 | TRBV9 | CASSVTGGIMNTEAFF | TGTGCCAGCAGCGTGACAGGGGGCATTATGAACACTGAAGCTTTCTTT
TRBJ1-1 | . | . | TRBV6-1 | CASSEPGRILNTEAFF | TGTGCCAGCAGTGAACCAGGGCGGATTCTGAACACTGAAGCTTTCTTT
TRBJ2-3 | . | TRBD2 | TRBV7-3 | CASSGGGTDTQYF | TGTGCCAGCAGCGGCGGGGGTACAGATACGCAGTATTTT
TRBJ1-3 | . | . | TRBV9 | CASSVGSGLDGNTIYF | TGTGCCAGCAGCGTAGGTTCGGGGTTAGATGGAAACACCATATATTTT
TRBJ1-2 | . | TRBD1 | TRBV29-1 | CSVSGTGDRNYGYTF | TGCAGCGTTTCCGGGACAGGGGACAGAAACTATGGCTACACCTTC
TRBJ2-1 | few | TRBD1 | TRBV6-4 | CASSDSGTEYNEQFF | TGTGCCAGCAGTGACTCGGGGACAGAATACAATGAGCAGTTCTTC
TRBJ1-5 | . | TRBD1 | TRBV6-1 | CASNERDRGYQPQHF | TGTGCCAGCAACGAAAGGGACAGAGGCTATCAGCCCCAGCATTTT
TRBJ1-2 | . | . | TRBV7-3 | CASSSGRGYGYTF | TGTGCCAGCAGCTCTGGGAGAGGGTATGGCTACACCTTC
TRBJ1-1 | . | . | TRBV11-1 | CASSLGGVRNTEAFF | TGTGCCAGCAGCTTAGGGGGAGTCCGGAACACTGAAGCTTTCTTT
TRBJ2-7 | . | TRBD2 | TRBV7-9 | CASSLAIGGGSYEQYF | TGTGCCAGCAGCTTAGCGATCGGGGGGGGGTCCTACGAGCAGTACTTC
TRBJ1-5 | once | TRBD1 | TRBV19 | CASSNDRGQRPQHF | TGTGCCAGTAGTAATGACAGGGGCCAGCGGCCCCAGCATTTT
TRBJ2-3 | . | . | TRBV6-5 | CASRTGFGTDTQYF | TGTGCCAGCCGTACAGGGTTCGGCACAGATACGCAGTATTTT
TRBJ1-4 | . | . | TRBV7-6 | CASSLRGLGATNEKLFF | TGTGCCAGCAGCTTAAGGGGTTTAGGCGCAACTAATGAAAAACTGTTTTTT
TRBJ1-4 | . | TRBD1 | TRBV27 | CASRLGPTGANEKLFF | TGTGCCAGCAGGCTGGGACCGACAGGGGCTAATGAAAAACTGTTTTTT
TRBJ1-4 | . | . | TRBV6-1 | CASSDPGLPTTNEKLFF | TGTGCCAGCAGTGACCCGGGACTCCCGACAACTAATGAAAAACTGTTTTTT
TRBJ2-7 | . | TRBD1 | TRBV5-1 | CASSPASRGLSYEQYF | TGCGCCAGCAGCCCCGCCTCCAGGGGGCTTTCCTACGAGCAGTACTTC
TRBJ2-7 | . | TRBD1 | TRBV5-1 | CASRPGGGYEQYF | TGCGCCAGCAGACCAGGGGGCGGCTACGAGCAGTACTTC
TRBJ2-7 | . | . | TRBV6-1 | CASSEYIGGFIKIYEQYF | TGTGCCAGCAGTGAATATATTGGGGGGTTCATCAAGATTTACGAGCAGTACTTC
TRBJ2-7 | . | . | TRBV6-4 | CPSTTGDSYEQYF | TGTCCAAGCACGACAGGTGACTCCTACGAGCAGTACTTC
TRBJ1-1 | . | . | TRBV28 | CASSDRLNTEAFF | TGTGCCAGCAGTGACAGGCTGAACACTGAAGCTTTCTTT
TRBJ1-1 | . | TRBD1 | TRBV10-3 | CAVKGQGDTEAFF | TGTGCCGTCAAGGGACAGGGTGACACTGAAGCTTTCTTT
TRBJ1-1 | . | . | TRBV5-1 | CASSLQGSRTEAFF | TGCGCCAGCAGCTTGCAGGGAAGTCGGACTGAAGCTTTCTTT
TRBJ2-5 | . | TRBD2 | TRBV2 | CASRRLAGGQTQYF | TGTGCCAGCCGACGACTAGCGGGCGGCCAGACCCAGTACTTC
TRBJ1-1 | . | . | TRBV2 | CASTGTWGTKISPSGFTEAFF | TGTGCCAGCACGGGAACCTGGGGTACAAAAATTTCCCCGTCCGGGTTCACTGAAGCTTTCTTT
TRBJ2-5 | . | . | TRBV2 | CASRAQTRQETQYF | TGTGCCAGCAGGGCCCAGACACGTCAAGAGACCCAGTACTTC
TRBJ2-7 | . | TRBD1 | TRBV28 | CASSQRDRAYEQYF | TGTGCCAGCAGCCAAAGGGACAGGGCCTACGAGCAGTACTTC
TRBJ1-4 | . | . | TRBV6-4 | CASKVRELNEKLFF | TGTGCCAGCAAGGTCAGGGAACTTAATGAAAAACTGTTTTTT
TRBJ2-7 | . | TRBD1 | TRBV7-8 | CASSLATGTGAVEQYF | TGTGCCAGCAGCTTAGCGACCGGGACAGGGGCTGTCGAGCAGTACTTC
TRBJ1-1 | . | . | TRBV15 | CATSRARASTEAFF | TGTGCCACCAGCAGAGCCAGGGCGAGCACTGAAGCTTTCTTT
TRBJ1-3 | . | . | TRBV10-3 | CAIREGSSGNTIYF | TGTGCCATCAGGGAGGGCTCCTCTGGAAACACCATATATTTT
TRBJ1-1 | . | . | TRBV9 | CASSVNGLTEAFF | TGTGCCAGCAGCGTAAATGGGCTAACTGAAGCTTTCTTT
TRBJ1-1 | . | . | TRBV15 | CATSRGAYTEAFF | TGTGCCACCAGCAGGGGGGCGTACACTGAAGCTTTCTTT
TRBJ2-2 | . | TRBD1 | TRBV9 | CASSEISGTANTGELFF | TGTGCCAGCAGCGAGATCTCCGGGACAGCGAACACCGGGGAGCTGTTTTTT
TRBJ1-1 | . | . | TRBV6-4 | CANPREGDTEAFF | TGTGCCAACCCCAGGGAGGGGGACACTGAAGCTTTCTTT
TRBJ2-1 | . | . | TRBV5-1 | CASSWALASYNEQFF | TGCGCCAGCAGCTGGGCCCTCGCGTCCTACAATGAGCAGTTCTTC
TRBJ1-2 | . | . | TRBV4-1 | CASSQGSFGYGYTF | TGCGCCAGCAGCCAAGGGAGTTTCGGCTATGGCTACACCTTC
TRBJ1-1 | . | . | TRBV13 | CASSFRDLGTEAFF | TGTGCCAGCAGCTTCCGGGATTTGGGCACTGAAGCTTTCTTT
TRBJ2-5 | . | . | TRBV7-9 | CASSLEQGGGETQYF | TGTGCCAGCAGCTTAGAACAGGGAGGGGGAGAGACCCAGTACTTC